Given below is one TCR beta chain in context. PCR used 60 Vbeta primers and 13 Jbeta primers. Repertoires were generated with immunoSEQ multiplex PCR, while TCRdb's copy carries only in-frame clones and drops some. The sample lists more than 130,000 clones, 70% to 80% occurring once. These data come from a study of cytomegalovirus exposure and HLA in healthy donors. The wider study: Across a few hundred genotyped donors, 81% landed in the Caucasian-associated ancestry cluster.

V was shortened by 4 bases and J by 1 base, with 8 bases between the two germline ends. The CDR3 loop spans 13 amino acids. Per germline, CDR1 SGHNT and CDR2 YYREEE (reference sequence). Sequenced: PBMCs. The TCR originated in a woman between 45 and 65 years old in good health and CMV-seronegative. The chain couples TRBV5-4 to TRBJ1-1, with D unclear. The CDR3 DNA reads TGTGCCAGCAGCGCCGGAGGGAACACTGAAGCTTTCTTT. Protein product: CASSAGGNTEAFF.